This T cell receptor (beta chain) was recorded in a study of molecular identifiers for immune sequencing clone quantification. Notes on the study in general: Amid over 900,000 naive cells, spiked Jurkat TCR RNA from one cell was reportedly still detectable. It was shown that clones above 20 RNA copies held over 99% of effector molecules, but under 1% in naive cells.

CDR1 DFQATT and CDR2 SNEGSKA come from the germline V gene (reference sequence). Trimming cost V 5 bases and J 1 base, with 9 bases left between them. The length of the CDR3 is 13 residues. TCRdb analysed the PCR reads with MiXCR anew, one entry per CDR3 protein. This sample yields some 65,000 distinct CDR3 sequences, of which approximately 17% are seen a single time; roughly 1.5% belongs to the top ten. There are many counts of this clonotype. Its antigen remains unknown. Sequencing was performed on naive CD8+ T cells from blood, with Jurkat cell RNA spiked in. Described subset: FACS-sorted CD8+CD4-CCR7+CD45RA+ naive T cells. The chain employs TRBV20-1 and TRBJ1-5, with a possible D match to TRBD1 (5 bases). This clonotype was obtained from a human donor in good health. Some libraries in this study had Jurkat cell RNA spiked in. Here the CDR3 reads CSAGRASNQPQHF. The DNA for the CDR3 is TGCAGTGCTGGCAGGGCGAGCAATCAGCCCCAGCATTTT.